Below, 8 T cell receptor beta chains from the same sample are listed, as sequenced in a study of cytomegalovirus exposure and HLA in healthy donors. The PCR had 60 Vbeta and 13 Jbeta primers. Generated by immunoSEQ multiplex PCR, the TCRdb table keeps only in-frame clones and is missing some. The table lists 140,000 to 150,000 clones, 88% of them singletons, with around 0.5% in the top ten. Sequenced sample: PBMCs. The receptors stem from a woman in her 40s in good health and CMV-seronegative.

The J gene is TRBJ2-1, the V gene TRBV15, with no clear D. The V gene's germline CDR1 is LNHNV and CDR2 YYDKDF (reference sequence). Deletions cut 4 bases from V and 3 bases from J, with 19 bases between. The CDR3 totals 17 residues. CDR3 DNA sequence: TGTGCCACCAGCACCCGACTCGCCCCCCTGCGCTACAATGAGCAGTTCTTC. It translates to CATSTRLAPLRYNEQFF.

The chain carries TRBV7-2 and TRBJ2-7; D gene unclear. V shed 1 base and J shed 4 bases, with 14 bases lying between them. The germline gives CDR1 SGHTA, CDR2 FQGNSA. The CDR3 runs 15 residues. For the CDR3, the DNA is TGTGCCAGCAGCTTAGACAGACACCTTGCTTACGAGCAGTACTTC. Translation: CASSLDRHLAYEQYF.

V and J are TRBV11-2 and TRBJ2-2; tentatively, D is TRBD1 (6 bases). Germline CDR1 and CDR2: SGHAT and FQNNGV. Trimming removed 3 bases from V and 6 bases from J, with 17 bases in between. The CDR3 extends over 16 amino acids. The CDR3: CASSLLLPKGAGELFF. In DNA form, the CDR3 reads TGTGCCAGCAGCTTGCTACTCCCAAAGGGGGCCGGGGAGCTGTTTTTT.

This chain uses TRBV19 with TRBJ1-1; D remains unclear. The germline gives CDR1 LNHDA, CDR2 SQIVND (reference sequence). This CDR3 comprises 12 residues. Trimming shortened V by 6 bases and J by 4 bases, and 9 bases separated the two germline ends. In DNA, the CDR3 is TGTGCCAGTAGCCCTGGTAGCACTGAAGCTTTCTTT. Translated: CASSPGSTEAFF.

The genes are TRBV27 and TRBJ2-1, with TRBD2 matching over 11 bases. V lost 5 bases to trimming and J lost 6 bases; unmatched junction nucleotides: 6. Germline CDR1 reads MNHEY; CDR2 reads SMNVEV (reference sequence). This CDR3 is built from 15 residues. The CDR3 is CASSAGTSGFNEQFF. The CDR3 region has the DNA TGTGCCAGCAGTGCCGGGACTAGCGGTTTCAATGAGCAGTTCTTC.

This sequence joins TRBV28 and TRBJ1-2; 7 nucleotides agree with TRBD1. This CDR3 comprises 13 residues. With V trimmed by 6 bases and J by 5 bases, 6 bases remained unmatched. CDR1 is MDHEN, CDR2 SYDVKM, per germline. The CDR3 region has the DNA TGTGCCAGCAGAATAGACAGGGCTTATGGCTACACCTTC. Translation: CASRIDRAYGYTF.

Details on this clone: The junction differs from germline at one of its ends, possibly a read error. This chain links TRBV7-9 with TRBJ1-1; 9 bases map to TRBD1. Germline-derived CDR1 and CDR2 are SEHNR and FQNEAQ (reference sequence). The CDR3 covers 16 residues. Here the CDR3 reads CSSSLPRDRVNTEAFF. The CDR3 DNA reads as TGTTCCAGCAGCTTACCGAGGGACAGGGTTAACACTGAAGCTTTCTTT.

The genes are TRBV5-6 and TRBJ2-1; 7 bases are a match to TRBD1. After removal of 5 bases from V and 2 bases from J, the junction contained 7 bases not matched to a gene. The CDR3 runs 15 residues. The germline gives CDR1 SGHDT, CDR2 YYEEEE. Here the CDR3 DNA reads TGTGCCAGCAGTCCGACAGGGCTACCCTACAATGAGCAGTTCTTC. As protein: CASSPTGLPYNEQFF.